A single sample gave rise to the 9 T cell receptor beta chains below, sequenced in a study of T-cell reconstitution after alpha-beta-depleted transplantation in children. TCRbeta library preparation incorporated unique molecular identifiers. TCRdb fed the PCR reads into MiXCR, producing one record per CDR3 protein. The sample lists 330,000 or so distinct CDR3 sequences; about 9.4% were seen once. Sequences were derived from PBMCs from the stem cell graft donor, sampled from the stem cell graft. These receptors all stem from a human donor who donated a stem cell graft to a child with acute lymphoblastic leukemia.

The genes are TRBV5-5 and TRBJ2-2; D gene unclear. V dropped 3 bases and J dropped 3 bases, with 21 bases sitting between them. The CDR3 sequence is 18 residues long. CDR1 and CDR2 from the germline V gene are SGHKS and YYEKEE (reference sequence). CDR3: CASSSDPWIGRDTGELFF. In DNA, the CDR3 is TGTGCCAGCAGCTCGGACCCCTGGATAGGCCGTGACACCGGGGAGCTGTTTTTT.

This chain uses TRBV11-3 with TRBJ2-5; 10 bases line up with TRBD1. Germline V gene sequence: CDR1 SGHNT, CDR2 YENEEA. The CDR3 loop spans 15 amino acids. V lost 5 bases, J lost 5 bases, and 8 bases stayed unmatched. The CDR3 loop is CASSHRDRGTETQYF. In DNA form, the CDR3 reads TGTGCCAGCAGCCACCGGGACAGGGGTACGGAGACCCAGTACTTC.

The chain links TRBV5-1 to TRBJ2-7, with D possibly being TRBD1 or TRBD2 (5 bases each). The CDR3 runs to 15 residues. Germline V gene sequence: CDR1 SGHRS, CDR2 YFSETQ. Trimming pared 4 bases from V and 4 bases from J, leaving 18 bases between. The CDR3 spells CASSPALYRTYEQYF. CDR3 sequence (DNA): TGCGCCAGCAGCCCGGCCTTATACAGGACTTACGAGCAGTACTTC.

This clonotype occurred a few times. J is TRBJ2-1 and V is TRBV5-5; TRBD1 might be the D (5 bases). V dropped 4 bases and J dropped 4 bases, with 9 bases sitting between them. Germline V gene data show CDR1 as SGHKS and CDR2 as YYEKEE (reference sequence). The CDR3 covers 13 residues. CDR3 bases: TGTGCCAGCAGCCCGAAGGGGTACAATGAGCAGTTCTTC. Its protein is CASSPKGYNEQFF.

This clonotype turned up a few times. V and J are TRBV7-6 and TRBJ1-2; TRBD1 might be the D (5 bases). V shed 4 bases and J shed 8 bases, with 17 bases lying between them. Per germline, CDR1 SGHVS and CDR2 FNYEAQ. The CDR3 covers 14 residues. CDR3 nucleotides: TGTGCCAGCAGCTCCCAGATGGGGCTCCGCGGCTACACCTTC. Its protein product is CASSSQMGLRGYTF.

This chain uses TRBV9 with TRBJ2-3, with a weak D call TRBD2 (6 bases). This CDR3 has 14 residues. V shed 7 bases and J shed 3 bases, with 15 bases lying between them. Germline V gene sequence: CDR1 SGDLS, CDR2 YYNGEE. This chain's CDR3 is CASGKGGWTDTQYF. The CDR3 nucleotides read TGTGCCAGCGGTAAAGGAGGGTGGACAGATACGCAGTATTTT. Full variable domain (outside the CDR3, taken from reference TRBV9 and TRBJ2-3): DSGVTQTPKHLITATGQRVTLRCSPRSGDLSVYWYQQSLDQGLQFLIQYYNGEERAKGNILERFSAQQFPDLHSELNLSSLELGDSALYFCASGKGGWTDTQYFGPGTRLTVL.

J is TRBJ2-3 and V is TRBV7-9; D gene uncertain. Trimming left V 4 bases short and J 3 bases short, with 5 bases between. Germline CDR1 reads SEHNR; CDR2 reads FQNEAQ (reference sequence). The CDR3 totals 12 residues. Here the CDR3 reads CASSYLTDTQYF. CDR3 nucleotides: TGTGCCAGCAGCTATCTAACAGATACGCAGTATTTT.

The rearrangement joins TRBV20-1 to TRBJ2-1; no clear D gene. Trimming stripped 3 bases from V and 0 bases from J, with 15 bases between. The CDR3 spans 16 residues. The V gene's germline CDR1 is DFQATT and CDR2 SNEGSKA (reference sequence). This CDR3 is CSARDSERSSYNEQFF. The CDR3 DNA reads TGCAGTGCTAGGGATTCGGAGAGGAGCTCCTACAATGAGCAGTTCTTC.

This clonotype showed up many times. The V gene is TRBV5-1, the J gene TRBJ1-4; TRBD1 is a possible D gene (5 bases). CDR1 and CDR2 (germline): SGHRS, YFSETQ. Trimming took 0 bases from V and 13 from J, leaving 13 bases between them. This CDR3 comprises 13 residues. The CDR3 protein is CASSLAGQGRLFF. As DNA, the CDR3 is TGCGCCAGCAGCTTGGCCGGGCAGGGTAGACTGTTTTTT.